Listed below are T cell receptor beta chains from one sample, sequenced in a study of shared T cell receptors in the human thymus. Repertoires were generated with immunoSEQ multiplex PCR, while TCRdb's copy carries only in-frame clones and drops some. The table records 450,000 to 650,000 clones, about 84% of them present only once. This sample was also put to use in a study of human thymus T cells.

The source material was thymocytes. The receptors derive from a boy in the first two years of life with a congenital heart defect. CDR3s include the opening cysteine and the closing phenylalanine or tryptophan. D genes are given only for firm matches. Some rows mark clone size as missing; the rest say once, few, many or name a class of expanded clone.

clone_size	j_call	v_call	d_call	cdr3_aa	cdr3_nt
-	TRBJ1-4	TRBV27	TRBD1	CASSGQDEKLFF	TGTGCCAGCAGCGGACAGGACGAAAAACTGTTTTTT
-	TRBJ2-7	TRBV11-1	-	CASSLGGDYEQYF	TGTGCCAGCAGCTTGGGTGGAGACTACGAGCAGTACTTC
few	TRBJ2-2	TRBV9	TRBD2	CASSLLGSGTAGELFF	TGTGCCAGCAGCCTATTGGGTAGCGGGACTGCCGGGGAGCTGTTTTTT
-	TRBJ2-3	TRBV4-3	-	CASSRDTRGAFMDTQYF	TGCGCCAGCAGCCGCGATACACGGGGGGCATTCATGGATACGCAGTATTTT
-	TRBJ2-7	TRBV11-2	TRBD2	CASSDGLASEQYF	TGTGCCAGCAGCGACGGACTAGCATCCGAGCAGTACTTC
few	TRBJ2-3	TRBV5-6	-	CASSLGQTPHPDTQYF	TGTGCCAGCAGCTTGGGACAAACCCCTCATCCAGATACGCAGTATTTT
-	TRBJ1-3	TRBV19	-	CASSMSPPGNTIYF	TGTGCCAGTAGTATGAGCCCCCCAGGAAACACCATATATTTT
-	TRBJ2-5	TRBV19	TRBD1	CASVPGQGETQYF	TGTGCCAGCGTCCCGGGACAGGGAGAGACCCAGTACTTC
-	TRBJ2-7	TRBV29-1	TRBD1	CSVVGQGVYEQYF	TGCAGCGTTGTAGGGCAGGGGGTCTACGAGCAGTACTTC
few	TRBJ2-3	TRBV6-1	TRBD2	CASSDPSGRGADTQYF	TGTGCCAGCAGTGACCCCTCCGGGAGGGGGGCAGATACGCAGTATTTT
few	TRBJ1-5	TRBV19	-	CASSQVIDQPQHF	TGTGCCAGTAGTCAGGTGATCGATCAGCCCCAGCATTTT
-	TRBJ1-2	TRBV19	-	CASTGDGYTF	TGTGCCAGTACAGGGGATGGCTACACCTTC
-	TRBJ1-1	TRBV28	TRBD1	CASHRGHEAFF	TGTGCCAGTCACAGGGGCCATGAAGCTTTCTTT
-	TRBJ1-2	TRBV30	-	CAWSVRRADGYTF	TGTGCCTGGAGTGTACGCAGGGCTGATGGCTACACCTTC
-	TRBJ2-7	TRBV6-1	TRBD2	CASSGETSGYSYEQYF	TGTGCCAGCAGTGGGGAAACTAGCGGATACTCCTACGAGCAGTACTTC
-	TRBJ2-2	TRBV4-2	-	CASSLDRASAGELFF	TGTGCCAGCAGCTTAGACAGAGCGAGCGCCGGGGAGCTGTTTTTT
-	TRBJ1-2	TRBV28	TRBD1	CASSDRQGIPYGYTF	TGTGCCAGCAGCGATAGACAGGGAATCCCCTATGGCTACACCTTC
-	TRBJ1-5	TRBV4-3	-	CASSQDYVGGNQPQHF	TGCGCCAGCAGCCAAGATTATGTGGGAGGCAATCAGCCCCAGCATTTT
-	TRBJ2-7	TRBV7-8	TRBD2	CASSSGLAETPYEQYF	TGTGCCAGCAGCTCGGGACTAGCGGAGACACCCTACGAGCAGTACTTC
-	TRBJ2-7	TRBV10-1	TRBD1	CASSEGRTGVYEQYF	TGCGCCAGCAGTGAGGGGCGGACAGGGGTGTACGAGCAGTACTTC
-	TRBJ1-2	TRBV9	TRBD1	CASSPRWTGYGYTF	TGTGCCAGCAGCCCTCGCTGGACAGGGTACGGCTACACCTTC
-	TRBJ2-7	TRBV20-1	-	CSAPLRYEQYF	TGCAGTGCCCCTTTGCGATACGAGCAGTACTTC
-	TRBJ2-3	TRBV10-3	-	CAIKEGRTDTQYF	TGTGCCATCAAGGAGGGGCGCACAGATACGCAGTATTTT
once	TRBJ2-3	TRBV2	TRBD2	CASRGGLAGRTDTQYF	TGTGCCAGCAGAGGGGGACTAGCGGGACGCACAGATACGCAGTATTTT
-	TRBJ2-3	TRBV5-8	TRBD1	CASSLPGGADTQYF	TGTGCCAGCAGCTTACCAGGGGGTGCAGATACGCAGTATTTT
-	TRBJ2-7	TRBV5-8	-	CASSSGGSYEQYF	TGTGCCAGCAGCTCCGGCGGTTCCTACGAGCAGTACTTC
-	TRBJ1-1	TRBV27	TRBD1	CASSSTPGTGETEAFF	TGTGCCAGCAGTTCAACCCCCGGGACAGGGGAAACTGAAGCTTTCTTT
-	TRBJ2-5	TRBV27	TRBD2	CASSLRSGRWGETQYF	TGTGCCAGCAGTTTAAGGAGCGGGAGATGGGGAGAGACCCAGTACTTC
-	TRBJ1-1	TRBV7-2	TRBD1	CASSSLQGLGAFF	TGTGCCAGCAGCTCATTACAGGGGCTCGGTGCTTTCTTT
-	TRBJ2-7	TRBV5-1	TRBD1	CASSMTTSGTGFAEQYF	TGCGCCAGCAGCATGACTACTTCCGGGACAGGCTTTGCCGAGCAGTACTTC
-	TRBJ1-1	TRBV11-2	-	CASSRPRRQGNTEAFF	TGTGCCAGCAGCCGCCCGCGCAGGCAAGGGAACACTGAAGCTTTCTTT
-	TRBJ2-7	TRBV11-3	-	CASSLKPRAGEQYF	TGTGCCAGCAGCTTAAAGCCCAGGGCGGGGGAGCAGTACTTC
-	TRBJ2-7	TRBV11-2	-	CASSLAGTDYEQYF	TGTGCCAGCAGCTTGGCCGGGACTGACTACGAGCAGTACTTC
-	TRBJ2-7	TRBV12-5	-	CASGLEQFYEQYF	TGTGCTAGTGGTTTGGAACAGTTCTACGAGCAGTACTTC
-	TRBJ1-6	TRBV30	TRBD1	CAWTQDREESPLHF	TGTGCCTGGACCCAGGACAGGGAGGAGTCACCCCTCCACTTT
-	TRBJ2-3	TRBV19	-	CASDSPTDTQYF	TGTGCCAGTGACAGCCCCACAGATACGCAGTATTTT
-	TRBJ1-2	TRBV15	TRBD1	CATSSAGTGGDYGYTF	TGTGCCACCAGCAGCGCCGGGACAGGGGGTGACTATGGCTACACCTTC
-	TRBJ2-1	TRBV29-1	-	CSVVIRNNEQFF	TGCAGCGTTGTTATCAGGAACAATGAGCAGTTCTTC
-	TRBJ2-1	TRBV7-4	-	CASASRPGSYNEQFF	TGTGCCAGCGCCTCTCGGCCGGGCTCCTACAATGAGCAGTTCTTC
-	TRBJ2-3	TRBV9	TRBD2	CASSTGTSGMDTQYF	TGTGCCAGCAGCACGGGGACTAGCGGGATGGATACGCAGTATTTT
once	TRBJ1-2	TRBV9	TRBD1	CASSGHSRDRGRWDYGYTF	TGTGCCAGCAGCGGGCACTCCCGGGACAGGGGGCGATGGGACTATGGCTACACCTTC
-	TRBJ2-7	TRBV27	TRBD1	CASRRVTRDRAYEQYF	TGTGCCAGCAGGCGGGTGACCCGGGACAGGGCCTACGAGCAGTACTTC
-	TRBJ1-2	TRBV18	TRBD1	CASSPGPGQAPYGYTF	TGTGCCAGCTCACCAGGGCCTGGACAGGCACCCTATGGCTACACCTTC
-	TRBJ2-7	TRBV14	TRBD1	CASSPWDSSSYEQYF	TGTGCCAGCAGCCCCTGGGACAGTAGCTCCTACGAGCAGTACTTC
-	TRBJ2-7	TRBV4-3	-	CASSQKLRHLSSYEQYF	TGCGCCAGCAGCCAAAAACTCAGGCATCTAAGCTCCTACGAGCAGTACTTC
-	TRBJ2-3	TRBV5-4	TRBD2	CASSLETSGASGDTDTQYF	TGTGCCAGCAGCCTCGAAACTAGCGGAGCGAGTGGGGACACAGATACGCAGTATTTT